This TCR beta chain was sequenced during a study of shared clonotypes between healthy human individuals. As to this clone: The antigen is undetermined.

The CDR3 length is 13 residues. Per the germline V gene, CDR1 is SQVTM and CDR2 is ANQGSEA. The V gene end was trimmed by 6 bases and the J gene end by 4 bases; junction bases not matched to a gene: 5. TCRdb keeps only in-frame clones here, not all; method: immunoSEQ multiplex PCR. This table has 950,000 to 1,300,000 clones, about 80% appearing once. Findings and limits, study-wide: Around 5% was the fraction of naive CD4 clonotypes found shared across a few donors. Even with large depth, rarefaction showed that sorted-subset sequencing was incomplete.

The chain is built from TRBV29-1 and TRBJ2-1; 8 positions agree with TRBD1. The source is a man aged 18 to 30 in good health. Specimen: memory CD4+ T cells sorted from blood. Subset given: CD45RA-negative fraction. CDR3 protein: CSVCRTGYNEQFF. CDR3 sequence (DNA): TGCAGCGTGTGTCGGACAGGGTACAATGAGCAGTTCTTC.